This TCR beta chain was profiled in a study of breast tumors, draining lymph nodes, adjacent tissues. The lymph nodes were axillary draining lymph nodes from breast cancer patients. TCRdb redid the calling of the multiplex PCR reads with MiXCR, one entry per CDR3 protein. Here the sample spans 150,000 or so distinct CDR3 sequences, around a third being singletons. Points from the study as a whole: Tumor TCR diversity was below lymph nodes but above nontumor tissue.

Germline CDR1 is SGHDT and CDR2 is YYEEEE. CDR3 length equals 14 residues. V was shortened by 2 bases and J by 2 bases, with 11 bases between the two germline ends. The sample holds a few counts of this clonotype. Its antigen is still unknown. Sequencing was carried out using axillary lymph node tissue. J is TRBJ2-7 and V is TRBV5-6; maybe TRBD1 (5 bases). The receptor's source is a female donor with breast cancer. Some clones in this sample may be carry-over from other donors' samples. CDR3 nucleotide sequence: TGTGCCAGCAGCTTCTCAGGGCCTACCTACGAGCAGTACTTC. This translates into CASSFSGPTYEQYF.